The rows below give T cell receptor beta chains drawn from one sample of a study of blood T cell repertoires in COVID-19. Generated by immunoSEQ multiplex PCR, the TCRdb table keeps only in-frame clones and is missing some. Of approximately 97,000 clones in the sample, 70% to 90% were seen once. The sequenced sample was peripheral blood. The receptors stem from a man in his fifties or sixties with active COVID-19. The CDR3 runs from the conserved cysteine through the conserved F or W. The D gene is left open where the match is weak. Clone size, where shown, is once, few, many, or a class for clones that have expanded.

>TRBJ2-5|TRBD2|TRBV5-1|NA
CASSLGSAGGRETQYF
TGCGCCAGCAGCTTGGGGTCAGCGGGGGGGCGCGAGACCCAGTACTTC
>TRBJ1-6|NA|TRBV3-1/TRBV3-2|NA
CASSQGQGNSPLHF
TGTGCCAGCAGCCAAGGGCAGGGGAATTCACCCCTCCACTTT
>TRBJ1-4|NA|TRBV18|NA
CASSPTTNEKLFF
TGTGCCAGCTCACCTACAACTAATGAAAAACTGTTTTTT
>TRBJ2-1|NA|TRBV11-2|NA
CASSLGAGTYNEQFF
TGTGCCAGCAGCTTAGGGGCAGGAACCTACAATGAGCAGTTCTTC
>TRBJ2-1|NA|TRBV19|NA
CASSRGQGYNEQFF
TGTGCCAGTAGTAGGGGACAAGGCTACAATGAGCAGTTCTTC
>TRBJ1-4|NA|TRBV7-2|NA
CASSFTERLLNEKLFF
TGTGCCAGCAGCTTTACCGAGAGACTGCTTAATGAAAAACTGTTTTTT
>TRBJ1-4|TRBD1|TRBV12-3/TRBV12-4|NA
CASGTGVVKLFF
TGTGCCAGCGGGACAGGGGTTGTAAAACTGTTTTTT
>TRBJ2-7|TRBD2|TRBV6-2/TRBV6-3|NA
CASGRSRLAGYEQYF
TGTGCCAGCGGCCGAAGTCGACTAGCGGGCTACGAGCAGTACTTC
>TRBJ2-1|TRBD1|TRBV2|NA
CASSGQDQFF
TGTGCCAGCAGCGGACAGGATCAGTTCTTC
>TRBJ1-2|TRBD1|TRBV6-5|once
CASSTTGGGYTF
TGTGCCAGCAGTACGACAGGGGGAGGCTACACCTTC
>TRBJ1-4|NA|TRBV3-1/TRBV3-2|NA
CASSQAYLATNEKLFF
TGTGCCAGCAGCCAAGCCTACCTTGCAACTAATGAAAAACTGTTTTTT